These 8 T cell receptor beta chains were sequenced from one sample in a study of blood T cells in healthy people across ages. A sample-barcoded 5' primer and a J-beta primer mix were used in a second PCR of about 6 to 11 cycles. Each CDR3 protein gets one entry after TCRdb re-called the 5' RACE reads with MiXCR. The sample consists of 580,000 or so distinct CDR3 sequences, 47% of them appearing once. The material sequenced was blood. These receptors were collected from a man older than 75 in good health.

The chain links TRBV28 to TRBJ2-1, with D perhaps matching TRBD2 (6 bases). V lost 7 bases, J lost 0 bases, and 16 bases lay in between. The CDR3 is made up of 16 amino acids. From germline, CDR1 is MDHEN and CDR2 SYDVKM. As DNA, the CDR3 is TGTGCCAGCACTTTCGCGGGGCGGAGCTCCTACAATGAGCAGTTCTTC. Its translation is CASTFAGRSSYNEQFF.

The V and J genes are TRBV6-1 and TRBJ2-3; 10 bases are shared with TRBD2. Germline V gives CDR1 MNHNS, CDR2 SASEGT. This CDR3 is built from 18 residues. Trimming took 1 base from V and 3 from J; bases not matched to a gene: 10. CDR3 coding DNA: TGTGCCAGCAGTGAAGATAGGGCTAGCGGGAGCGGGACAGATACGCAGTATTTT. Translating gives CASSEDRASGSGTDTQYF.

The V gene is TRBV4-1, the J gene TRBJ2-5; 7 bases map to TRBD1. The CDR3 length is 15 residues. V was pared by 4 bases and J by 1 base, with 6 bases of the junction left unmatched. From germline, CDR1 is MGHRA and CDR2 YSYEKL. The CDR3 DNA reads TGCGCCAGCAGCCGGGAACAGGGGACCCAAGAGACCCAGTACTTC. Protein: CASSREQGTQETQYF.

The J gene is TRBJ1-5, the V gene TRBV28, with no clear D. Per germline, CDR1 MDHEN and CDR2 SYDVKM. The V end lost 5 bases, the J end lost 0 bases, and 8 bases lay between the germline ends. The CDR3 runs to 14 residues. CDR3 sequence: CASSQSYSNQPQHF. CDR3 coding DNA: TGTGCCAGCAGTCAATCTTATAGCAATCAGCCCCAGCATTTT.

V is TRBV29-1 and J is TRBJ1-2; D is perhaps TRBD1 (5 bases). The CDR3 sequence is 13 residues long. V was pared by 2 bases and J by 4 bases, with 11 bases between. In germline, CDR1 is SQVTM, CDR2 ANQGSEA. This CDR3 is CSVEWQGVYGYTF. As DNA, the CDR3 is TGCAGCGTTGAATGGCAGGGAGTCTATGGCTACACCTTC.

This chain connects TRBV14 to TRBJ2-7; the match to TRBD2 covers 7 bases. J gave up 3 bases and V 0 bases, and 5 bases lay outside the gene matches. From germline, CDR1 is SGHDN and CDR2 FVKESK. The CDR3 contains 15 residues. The CDR3 DNA reads as TGTGCCAGCAGCCAAGAGGCGGGAGTTCGCTACGAGCAGTACTTC. Translating it yields CASSQEAGVRYEQYF.

The V and J genes are TRBV21-1 and TRBJ1-2; no check of the table's D call, TRBD1, against the DNA was made. TRBV21-1 is reported as a pseudogene. The CDR3 has 15 residues. CDR3 loop: CASSKGDRAKDGYTF. CDR3 in DNA: TGTGCCAGCAGCAAAGGGGACAGGGCAAAGGATGGCTACACCTTC.

The CDR3 DNA reads as TGTGCCAGCAGCCCCAGCCGGACAGCTAACTATGGCTACACCTTC. Its translation is CASSPSRTANYGYTF. The genes are TRBV6-2 or TRBV6-3 and TRBJ1-2, with D maybe TRBD1 (6 bases). V dropped 6 bases and J dropped 0 bases, with 14 bases sitting between them. CDR1 is MNHEY, CDR2 SVGEGT, per germline. The CDR3 sequence is 15 residues long.